Listed here are 5 T cell receptor beta chains from one sample, sequenced in a study of T cells in localized non-small cell lung cancer. Some clones are missing from TCRdb's copy, which holds only in-frame ones; the method was immunoSEQ multiplex PCR. The repertoire holds about 1,800 clones, with 32% as singletons. The sample in question was lung tumor tissue, obtained before any cancer treatment. The receptor source for this set is an older female donor with stage I squamous cell lung carcinoma.

This clone was found a few times. The rearrangement uses TRBV12-5 and TRBJ1-6, with D perhaps matching TRBD1 (6 bases). V lost 8 bases and J lost 14, with 19 bases in between. The CDR3 contains 13 residues. Germline CDR1 reads LGHNT; CDR2 reads FRNRAP. The CDR3 region is CASRRGSSPTLHF. As DNA, the CDR3 is TGTGCTAGTCGCAGGGGYTCTTCCCCTACCCTCCACTTT.

The chain carries TRBV15 and TRBJ2-3; 15 nucleotides agree with TRBD2. The CDR3 extends over 17 amino acids. V was clipped by 8 bases and J by 4 bases; unmatched bases: 10. CDR1 is LNHNV and CDR2 is YYDKDF in the germline V gene (reference sequence). CDR3 loop: CATGQGLAGGRADTQYF. In DNA, the CDR3 is TGTGCCACCGGCCAAGGACTAGCGGGGGGGCGAGCAGATACGCAGTATTTT.

The chain recombines TRBV6-8 with TRBJ1-4; no firm D call. Germline CDR1 MNHGY, CDR2 SAAAGT. This CDR3 spans 14 amino acids. Between the trimmed V and J ends, which lost 4 bases and 4 bases, there was a span of 10 bases. The CDR3 DNA reads as TGTGCCAGCAGTTTTCGAGTCCATAATGAAAAACTGTTTTTT. It specifies CASSFRVHNEKLFF.

This clone was seen a few times. The V call is TRBV6-4, the J call TRBJ1-1, with 8 nucleotides matching TRBD1. Trimming removed 5 bases from V and 7 bases from J; junction bases left unmatched: 6. CDR3 length equals 13 residues. Looked up from germline, CDR1 is MRHNA and CDR2 is SNTAGT. CDR3 nucleotide sequence: TGTGCCAGCAGTTACACCGGACAGGGTGAAGCTTTCTTT. It yields the protein CASSYTGQGEAFF.

This clone was seen more than once but under ten times. The rearrangement joins TRBV9 to TRBJ2-2; D not resolved. The CDR3 covers 12 residues. Germline CDR1 is SGDLS and CDR2 is YYNGEE. V lost 3 bases and J 7 bases, leaving 7 bases between the germline ends. CDR3 nucleotide sequence: TGTGCCAGCAGCGACCTTAGCGGGGAGCTGTTTTTT. Its translation is CASSDLSGELFF.